This T cell receptor (beta chain) is from a study of T cell changes during pregnancy in multiple sclerosis. Losses at the gene ends were 0 bases for V and 6 bases for J; bases not matched to a gene: 5. CDR1 is SGHRS, CDR2 YFSETQ, per germline. There are 15 residues in the CDR3. Data came from immunoSEQ multiplex PCR; TCRdb stores just in-frame clones and leaves some out. The sample lists roughly 49,000 clones, about 93% occurring once. This rearrangement joins TRBV5-1 to TRBJ1-1; 10 positions match TRBD1. The sequencing used CD8+ T cells from peripheral blood mononuclear cells, collected after pregnancy. The sequence came from a female donor with multiple sclerosis, enrolled in a pregnancy study. The CDR3 loop reads CASSLGGQGIAEAFF. CDR3 bases: TGCGCCAGCAGCTTGGGGGGACAGGGGATCGCTGAAGCTTTCTTT.